Sequencing of this T cell receptor beta chain was carried out in a study of shared clonotypes between healthy human individuals (dated by TCRdb to 2019 to 2021). As for the study more broadly: The cohort included a few men and a couple of women between 18 and 49 years of age. For each donor, CD4 naive and CD4 memory were each given three plates, CD8 naive was given two plates, and CD8 memory was given one plate. To estimate repertoire size and how much clonotypes are shared between individuals, the study performed deep sequencing of blood TCR repertoires from roughly five healthy adults. To increase sequencing depth and limit assay-specific biases, TCR repertoire library preparation and sequencing were carried out by different laboratories using diverse techniques. Per donor, leukapheresis produced somewhere between about 0.94 and 8.9 billion PBMCs. The paper's findings and limits, for the study overall: Pairwise subsampling led to the expectation that sequencing depth would affect the degree of clonotype sharing among donors. Because the study included only a small number of donors, the genetic and exposure-history diversity represented was limited. Across a handful of donors, approximately 4.6% of naive CD4, roughly 3.8% of naive CD8, 2.3% of memory CD4, and 0.4% of memory CD8 clonotypes were shared. Naive subsets generally had larger estimated clonotype richness than memory subsets. Higher generation probabilities were observed for clonotypes shared by all four sorted-subset donors than for non-shared clonotypes. Sampling was restricted to blood, and TCR repertoires in tissue are likely to differ from TCR repertoires in blood. Incomplete sequencing was indicated by rarefaction of sorted-subset datasets, despite the large sequencing depth.

The donors were healthy, HIV-negative adults who had no recently reported acute infections or vaccinations. Every donor was a Caucasian adult living in Nashville, Tennessee, USA. CD4+ T cells were enriched by magnetic negative selection, after which naive cells were positively selected on CD45RA and the negative fraction was taken as the memory subset. Blood was collected by leukapheresis, and PBMCs were isolated by Ficoll-Histopaque density gradient centrifugation and then cryopreserved in liquid nitrogen vapor phase. Analytical flow cytometry was used to check the purity and quantity of each magnetically sorted T cell population. Genomic DNA was isolated from every sorted fraction and measured by UV absorbance on a Nanodrop 2000c. Using the deep immunoSEQ assay, multiplex PCR amplified TCR CDR3 regions from genomic DNA. Genomic DNA extracted from each cell subset was distributed evenly over all wells of several immunoSEQ 96-well plates, and each plate served as one replicate. For sorted subsets, around 200 ng genomic DNA, equal to tens of thousands of T cell genomes, was loaded into each replicate PCR. Purified libraries were measured with a Qubit 3.0 fluorometer, size-checked on a Bioanalyzer 2100, and measured again with the KAPA Library Quantification kit. Every immunoSEQ 96-well plate was sequenced on a separate single-read 150-cycle Illumina NextSeq 550 flow cell. The original pipeline was this. Because the immunoSEQ output included only junctional sequences and no quality scores, the filtering could not be the same as the filtering used for full-length reads. Sequences were annotated with PyIR, a Python wrapper for IgBLAST v1.9, using IMGT germline references to assign V/J genes and CDR3. Reads were filtered out if the reads had weak V/J assignments (E-value above 1e-6), no CDR3, stop codons, out-of-frame junctions, or ambiguous translated residues. V3J clonotypes were defined by identical inferred V gene, J gene, and CDR3 amino acid sequence. The percentage overlap between two repertoires was calculated by dividing the number of shared unique clonotypes by the size of the smaller repertoire. Three approaches were used to assess repertoire richness: RTK rarefaction, the Chao1 estimator, and Recon v2.1 estimates of unobserved clonotypes. Generation probabilities were computed with OLGA for all TCRbeta clonotypes obtained by the gDNA method from four donors. TCRdb retrieved this table from immuneACCESS and kept in-frame rearrangements only. Not all clones are present; in checked studies, unresolved V genes account for under half, and no reason is known for the remainder. Clone size and the V and J calls come from that table; the DNA yielded D and trimming. The sample table lists about 2 million clones, around 95% of them with a count of one. More than 0.1% of the sample goes to the ten largest clones.

Regarding this clone: Its antigen is unknown. It has no much larger one-base neighbor in the sample; base qualities were not kept.

CDR1 and CDR2 are drawn from the germline V gene: SGHRS, YFSETQ. Cut back by 6 bases and 5 bases, the V and J ends lie 14 bases apart. Its CDR3 holds 13 amino acids, cysteine through phenylalanine. Only the CDR3 DNA stays, 39 bases, in frame from base 1. Rearrangement joined TRBV5-1 to TRBJ2-5; the D gene could be either TRBD1 or TRBD2, each agreeing at 6 bases. The TCR originated in a man between 18 and 29 years old in good health. Material for sequencing was naive CD4+ T cells sorted from blood. The cell subset or site label here, explained by the study, means: CD45RA+ positively selected. This receptor carries the CDR3 CASTQQGGETQYF. The nucleotide sequence is given as TGCGCCAGCACCCAACAGGGAGGTGAGACCCAGTACTTC.